The 9 T cell receptor beta chains reported below all come from one sample, sequenced in a study of blood T cell repertoires in COVID-19. The data were produced by immunoSEQ multiplex PCR, yet TCRdb's version contains in-frame clones alone and is incomplete. The sample records about 270,000 clones, less than 85% being singletons. Sequenced input: peripheral blood. The receptors shown here come from a woman aged 18-29 years with acute or convalescent COVID-19.

The chain has TRBV4-2 and TRBJ2-7; 7 bases line up with TRBD1. CDR1 and CDR2 from the germline V gene are LGHNA and YNFKEQ. Unmatched junction bases numbered 2, after V lost 1 base and J lost 2 bases. The CDR3 is made up of 14 amino acids. The CDR3 sequence is CASSQGDSAYEQYF. The CDR3 DNA sequence: TGTGCCAGCAGCCAAGGGGACAGCGCCTACGAGCAGTACTTC.

This clone was picked up one time. This chain links TRBV9 with TRBJ2-5; 7 bases align to TRBD1. The V and J ends lost 1 base and 5 bases, in that order; junction bases with no gene match: 5. The CDR3 covers 14 residues. In germline, CDR1 is SGDLS, CDR2 YYNGEE. The CDR3 loop is CASSVRGGEETQYF. CDR3 in DNA: TGTGCCAGCAGCGTAAGAGGGGGCGAGGAGACCCAGTACTTC.

The chain's CDR3 is CAISESSTAVSYNEQFF. For the CDR3, the DNA is TGTGCCATCAGTGAGTCGAGTACGGCGGTCTCCTACAATGAGCAGTTCTTC. The V call is TRBV10-3, the J call TRBJ2-1; D gene uncertain. Germline assignment: CDR1 ENHRY and CDR2 SYGVKD. This CDR3 has 17 residues. V lost 0 bases and J 0 bases, leaving 12 bases between the germline ends.

The chain has TRBV6-1 and TRBJ1-5, with D maybe TRBD1 (5 bases). This CDR3 contains 17 residues. Trimming pared 2 bases from V and 0 bases from J, leaving 14 bases between. Germline V gene sequence: CDR1 MNHNS, CDR2 SASEGT. The CDR3 loop reads CASSERPGPYSNQPQHF. DNA for the CDR3: TGTGCCAGCAGTGAAAGGCCAGGGCCCTATAGCAATCAGCCCCAGCATTTT.

The chain is built from TRBV11-2 and TRBJ2-7; 13 positions agree with TRBD2. This CDR3 is built from 15 residues. Per the germline V gene, CDR1 is SGHAT and CDR2 is FQNNGV. J was trimmed by 6 bases and V by 0 bases; bases with no gene match: 2. In nucleotides, the CDR3 is TGTGCCAGCAGCTTAGAGTGGACTAGCGGGAGCGAGCAGTACTTC. It specifies CASSLEWTSGSEQYF.

V and J are TRBV6-2 or TRBV6-3 and TRBJ2-7; D gene uncertain. Germline V gives CDR1 MNHEY, CDR2 SVGEGT. This CDR3 region has 14 residues. Trimming removed 5 bases at V and 2 bases at J, with 13 bases between. In DNA form, the CDR3 reads TGTGCCAGCAGTCCGACACTGGGCCCCTACGAGCAGTACTTC. Translation: CASSPTLGPYEQYF.

V usage is TRBV3-1 (or the pseudogene TRBV3-2) and J usage is TRBJ2-2, with 11 bases that match TRBD2. The CDR3 has 16 amino acids. The trim removed 0 bases at V and 7 bases at J, leaving 4 bases unmatched. Germline V gene sequence: CDR1 LGHDT, CDR2 YNNKEL (reference sequence). For the CDR3, the DNA is TGTGCCAGCAGCCAAGAACTAGCGGGAGTCAACGGGGAGCTGTTTTTT. Translated: CASSQELAGVNGELFF.

J is TRBJ1-4 and V is TRBV5-6, with D possibly being TRBD1 (5 bases). V lost 1 base and J lost 8, with 18 bases in between. Looked up from germline, CDR1 is SGHDT and CDR2 is YYEEEE. CDR3 size: 16 residues. CDR3 coding DNA: TGTGCCAGCAGCTTGTTTGGTGGGACTGGTCTCGAAAAACTGTTTTTT. Translation gives CASSLFGGTGLEKLFF. The entire variable domain, with the rest obtained from reference TRBV5-6 and TRBJ1-4, is as follows: DAGVTQSPTHLIKTRGQQVTLRCSPKSGHDTVSWYQQALGQGPQFIFQYYEEEERQRGNFPDRFSGHQFPNYSSELNVNALLLGDSALYLCASSLFGGTGLEKLFFGSGTQLSVL.

The genes are TRBV19 and TRBJ2-3; 7 bases map to TRBD2. J lost 4 bases, V lost 5 bases, and 6 bases had no gene match. Germline values: CDR1 LNHDA, CDR2 SQIVND (reference sequence). CDR3 length: 14 residues. The CDR3: CASSSKRGSDTQYF. The CDR3, as DNA: TGTGCCAGTAGTTCGAAGCGGGGATCAGATACGCAGTATTTT.